This record concerns one T cell receptor (beta chain) sequence. Clones were read by immunoSEQ multiplex PCR, and TCRdb kept only the in-frame ones, dropping some. The sample comprises 160,000 or so clones, 65% to 85% of which are singletons, and roughly 5.7% rests with the top ten. This record comes from a study of blood T cell repertoires in COVID-19. On the study more broadly: Donors in the United States, Italy and Spain gave samples during acute or convalescent COVID-19.

The receptor comes from a woman in her thirties or forties with acute COVID-19. Sequencing used PBMCs or T cells enriched from blood (not recorded which).

The CDR3 DNA sequence: TGTGCCATCAACTTGCACGAGCAGTACGTC. Translated: CAINLHEQYV. V gene TRBV9 combines with J gene TRBJ2-7; D gene uncertain. The ends were cut back, 9 bases at V and 5 bases at J, with 9 bases in the middle. The CDR3 consists of 10 residues. CDR1 is SGDLS and CDR2 is YYNGEE in the germline V gene.